Listed here are 29 T cell receptor beta chains from one sample, sequenced in a study of siplizumab effects on memory and regulatory T cells. Only in-frame clones appear in the TCRdb table, and some are missing; sequencing was by immunoSEQ multiplex PCR. This table has just over 60,000 clones, less than 80% appearing once. The sample taken for sequencing was memory CD4+ T cells sorted from blood. Receptors were obtained from a human donor in good health.

The chain links TRBV27 to TRBJ2-5, with 8 bases fitting TRBD2. J was trimmed by 1 base and V by 5 bases; bases with no gene match: 9. The germline CDR1 and CDR2 sequences are MNHEY and SMNVEV (reference sequence). This CDR3 is 16 amino acids long. CDR3 loop: CASSLRAGGPQETQYF. Written as DNA, the CDR3 is TGTGCCAGCAGTCTACGTGCGGGGGGACCCCAAGAGACCCAGTACTTC.

The V gene is TRBV18, the J gene TRBJ1-2; 7 bases fit TRBD1. Looked up from germline, CDR1 is KGHSH and CDR2 is LQKENI. With V trimmed by 3 bases and J by 0 bases, 4 bases remained unmatched. This CDR3 has 15 amino acids. CDR3 in amino acids: CASSPFGQANYGYTF. The CDR3 region has the DNA TGTGCCAGCTCACCCTTCGGACAGGCTAACTATGGCTACACCTTC.

This chain links TRBV6-6 with TRBJ2-7; the match to TRBD1 covers 9 bases. V was pared by 2 bases and J by 2 bases, with 1 base of the junction left unmatched. Germline lookup yields CDR1 MNHNY and CDR2 SVGAGI (reference sequence). The CDR3 is 14 residues long. CDR3 in amino acids: CASSYGDRAYEQYF. CDR3 nucleotides: TGTGCCAGCAGTTACGGGGACAGGGCCTACGAGCAGTACTTC.

The rearrangement links TRBV19 to TRBJ2-2, with 8 bases identical to TRBD1. The CDR3 loop spans 16 amino acids. Germline V gives CDR1 LNHDA, CDR2 SQIVND (reference sequence). V dropped 4 bases and J dropped 3; count of bases not matched to a gene: 7. The CDR3 bases are TGTGCCAGTAGTAAGACCAGGGGGCTCGACACCGGGGAGCTGTTTTTT. Its protein product is CASSKTRGLDTGELFF.

J is TRBJ2-3 and V is TRBV29-1; D is unresolved. V dropped 7 bases and J dropped 7 bases, with 15 bases sitting between them. Germline lookup yields CDR1 SQVTM and CDR2 ANQGSEA. The CDR3 totals 12 residues. The CDR3 DNA is TGCAGCGCTCAACTTAGTGGGTATACGCAGTATTTT. Encoded protein: CSAQLSGYTQYF.

V usage is TRBV11-2 and J usage is TRBJ1-5; the D is unclear. Germline V CDR1 and CDR2: SGHAT, FQNNGV. The CDR3 runs to 13 residues. Trimming left V 1 base short and J 3 bases short, with 4 bases between. In nucleotides, the CDR3 is TGTGCCAGCAGCTTAGGATACAATCAGCCCCAGCATTTT. It specifies CASSLGYNQPQHF.

The chain joins TRBV11-1 to TRBJ2-5, with D unclear. Germline CDR1 reads SGHAT; CDR2 reads FQDESV (reference sequence). Trimming took off 1 base at V and 3 bases at J, with 0 bases between the two ends. CDR3 size: 11 residues. CDR3: CASSLEETQYF. For the CDR3, the DNA is TGTGCCAGCAGCTTAGAAGAGACCCAGTACTTC.

Notes on this clone: This sample also contains other DNA sequences that code for the same CDR3. The rearrangement joins TRBV6-5 to TRBJ1-1, with D hard to call. Germline CDR1 reads MNHEY; CDR2 reads SVGAGI. Trimming pared 6 bases from V and 1 base from J, leaving 6 bases between. The CDR3 totals 12 residues. The CDR3 nucleotides are TGTGCCAGCAGCTCAGGGAACACTGAAGCTTTCTTT. Its protein product is CASSSGNTEAFF.

The rearrangement uses TRBV9 and TRBJ2-7; 14 nucleotides line up with TRBD2. J gave up 7 bases and V 4 bases, and 16 bases lay outside the gene matches. Germline-derived CDR1 and CDR2 are SGDLS and YYNGEE. CDR3 size: 18 residues. The CDR3 nucleotides read TGTGCCAGCAGCCCAATGAACCAAATGACTAGCGGGGGGGCGGAGCAGTACTTC. Its translation is CASSPMNQMTSGGAEQYF. The whole variable domain, filled in from reference TRBV9 and TRBJ2-7, reads DSGVTQTPKHLITATGQRVTLRCSPRSGDLSVYWYQQSLDQGLQFLIQYYNGEERAKGNILERFSAQQFPDLHSELNLSSLELGDSALYFCASSPMNQMTSGGAEQYFGPGTRLTVT.

This sequence joins TRBV5-4 and TRBJ2-5; perhaps D is TRBD1 or TRBD2 (5 bases each). V was shortened by 7 bases and J by 2 bases, with 9 bases between the two germline ends. From germline, CDR1 is SGHNT and CDR2 YYREEE (reference sequence). The CDR3 consists of 12 residues. The CDR3 DNA follows: TGTGCCAGCGGGACGGTTCAAGAGACCCAGTACTTC. Protein: CASGTVQETQYF.

This clone was observed once. The gene calls are TRBV4-3 and TRBJ1-1; D might be TRBD1 (5 bases). The CDR3 runs 13 residues. Per the germline V gene, CDR1 is LGHNA and CDR2 is YSLEER. Trimming took 0 bases from V and 7 from J, leaving 9 bases between them. CDR3: CASSQDRGFEAFF. DNA of the CDR3: TGCGCCAGCAGCCAAGATCGGGGGTTTGAAGCTTTCTTT.

V gene TRBV5-1 combines with J gene TRBJ2-5; 12 nucleotides line up with TRBD2. V gave up 1 base and J gave up 11 bases; unmatched junction bases: 3. The length of the CDR3 is 13 residues. CDR1 SGHRS and CDR2 YFSETQ come from the germline V gene. CDR3 sequence: CASSLPSGGEQYF. DNA of the CDR3: TGCGCCAGCAGCTTGCCTAGCGGGGGGGAGCAGTACTTC.

The rearrangement links TRBV5-4 to TRBJ2-3; perhaps TRBD2 as D (6 bases). The CDR3 has 16 residues. The V end lost 1 base, the J end lost 0 bases, and 12 bases lay between the germline ends. Germline loops: CDR1 SGHNT, CDR2 YYREEE (reference sequence). The CDR3: CASSLRLAYSTDTQYF. CDR3 in DNA: TGTGCCAGCAGCTTGCGGCTAGCGTATAGCACAGATACGCAGTATTTT.

This sequence joins TRBV27 and TRBJ2-7; maybe TRBD1 (5 bases). This CDR3 comprises 14 residues. V was pared by 3 bases and J by 6 bases, with 15 bases between. CDR1 and CDR2 (germline): MNHEY, SMNVEV (reference sequence). In nucleotides, the CDR3 is TGTGCCAGCAGTTTCCAGGGTTTTGGTTTCGAGCAGTACTTC. This encodes CASSFQGFGFEQYF.

This clone was observed a handful of times. The chain recombines TRBV5-1 with TRBJ2-7; unclear D gene. The CDR3 spans 15 residues. V lost 6 bases, J lost 4 bases, and 20 bases lay in between. Germline assignment: CDR1 SGHRS and CDR2 YFSETQ. DNA of the CDR3: TGCGCCAGCAAGGGTTCGCCGTTTTCGGAATACGAGCAGTACTTC. It is translated as CASKGSPFSEYEQYF.

V gene TRBV27 combines with J gene TRBJ2-7; 10 bases are shared with TRBD2. J gave up 3 bases and V 3 bases, and 2 bases lay outside the gene matches. Germline values: CDR1 MNHEY, CDR2 SMNVEV (reference sequence). This CDR3 spans 14 amino acids. CDR3 in amino acids: CASSLGTSDYEQYF. The CDR3 DNA is TGTGCCAGCAGTTTGGGGACTAGCGACTACGAGCAGTACTTC.

This chain uses TRBV30 with TRBJ2-5, with D possibly being TRBD1 or TRBD2 (6 bases each). This CDR3 comprises 13 residues. Trimming pared 5 bases from V and 5 bases from J, leaving 15 bases between. Germline V CDR1 and CDR2: GTSNPN, SVGIG (reference sequence). CDR3 in amino acids: CAWDGGRVETQYF. CDR3 sequence (DNA): TGTGCCTGGGATGGGGGGCGGGTGGAGACCCAGTACTTC.

The rearrangement uses TRBV6-1 and TRBJ1-6; TRBD1 matches 9 bases. The germline CDR1 and CDR2 sequences are MNHNS and SASEGT. The ends lost 0 bases at V and 9 bases at J; junction bases unmatched: 6. The CDR3 sequence is 16 residues long. The CDR3 is CASSEASGTGRSPLHF. The DNA for the CDR3 is TGTGCCAGCAGTGAAGCTTCAGGGACAGGGCGTTCACCCCTCCACTTT.

The gene calls are TRBV7-2 and TRBJ1-1; D is perhaps TRBD1 (5 bases). The CDR3 totals 14 residues. Per germline, CDR1 SGHTA and CDR2 FQGNSA. The germline V and J ends were trimmed by 0 bases and 2 bases, with 7 bases remaining between them. CDR3 loop: CASSLATGNTEAFF. For the CDR3, the DNA is TGTGCCAGCAGCTTAGCCACAGGTAACACTGAAGCTTTCTTT. The entire variable domain, with the rest obtained from reference TRBV7-2 and TRBJ1-1, is as follows: GAGVSQSPSNKVTEKGKDVELRCDPISGHTALYWYRQSLGQGLEFLIYFQGNSAPDKSGLPSDRFSAERTGGSVSTLTIQRTQQEDSAVYLCASSLATGNTEAFFGQGTRLTVV.

With respect to this clone: Other nucleotide sequences from this sample produce the same CDR3. This chain connects TRBV5-6 to TRBJ1-2, with D possibly matching TRBD1 (6 bases). The CDR3 spans 13 residues. Germline lookup yields CDR1 SGHDT and CDR2 YYEEEE. V lost 4 bases, J lost 2 bases, and 9 bases lay in between. CDR3 nucleotide sequence: TGTGCCAGCAGCCCCGGGACAAACTATGGCTACACCTTC. Encoded protein: CASSPGTNYGYTF. Full variable domain (outside the CDR3, taken from reference TRBV5-6 and TRBJ1-2): DAGVTQSPTHLIKTRGQQVTLRCSPKSGHDTVSWYQQALGQGPQFIFQYYEEEERQRGNFPDRFSGHQFPNYSSELNVNALLLGDSALYLCASSPGTNYGYTFGSGTRLTVV.

V and J are TRBV11-1 and TRBJ1-1; D ambiguous. The CDR3 is 15 amino acids. V dropped 5 bases and J dropped 0 bases, with 13 bases sitting between them. Germline CDR1 and CDR2: SGHAT and FQDESV (reference sequence). The CDR3 coding sequence is TGTGCCAGCAGCCCCAGAGGTCGGTTGAACACTGAAGCTTTCTTT. It encodes CASSPRGRLNTEAFF.

The V call is TRBV14, the J call TRBJ2-3, with D possibly TRBD1 on 6 matching bases. CDR1 and CDR2 (germline): SGHDN, FVKESK. V was trimmed by 4 bases and J by 11 bases, leaving 16 bases between them. There are 13 residues in the CDR3. CDR3 in DNA: TGTGCCAGCAGCCGAACAGGGTTCCTAAAGCAGTATTTT. Translation: CASSRTGFLKQYF.

This chain uses TRBV7-2 with TRBJ2-3; D is perhaps TRBD1 (5 bases). This CDR3 has 14 amino acids. V gave up 5 bases and J gave up 4 bases, with 13 bases separating them. Germline CDR1 reads SGHTA; CDR2 reads FQGNSA. The CDR3 region is CASSAVGASDTQYF. In nucleotides, the CDR3 is TGTGCCAGCAGCGCGGTTGGGGCATCAGATACGCAGTATTTT.

This chain links TRBV10-3 with TRBJ1-6; 7 bases fit TRBD1. The CDR3 length is 13 residues. Germline values: CDR1 ENHRY, CDR2 SYGVKD. V was clipped by 8 bases and J by 4 bases; unmatched bases: 2. Here the CDR3 reads CAIRDSYNSPLHF. For the CDR3, the DNA is TGTGCCATCCGGGACAGTTATAATTCACCCCTCCACTTT.

The V gene is TRBV28, the J gene TRBJ1-3, with D possibly matching TRBD1 (5 bases). The V end was cut by 3 bases, the J end by 0 bases, with 12 bases between. CDR1 is MDHEN, CDR2 SYDVKM, per germline. CDR3 length equals 16 residues. CDR3 DNA: TGTGCCAGCAGTTTGGGGCGGGCTTTCTCTGGAAACACCATATATTTT. It yields the protein CASSLGRAFSGNTIYF.

This clone was picked up a small number of times. This sequence joins TRBV5-4 and TRBJ1-3; 10 bases fit TRBD1. The CDR3 is made up of 17 amino acids. Germline values: CDR1 SGHNT, CDR2 YYREEE (reference sequence). V lost 4 bases, J lost 4 bases, and 11 bases stayed unmatched. CDR3 sequence: CASSPTPGQGMGNTIYF. In DNA form, the CDR3 reads TGTGCCAGCAGCCCCACTCCGGGACAGGGGATGGGAAACACCATATATTTT.

The chain carries TRBV11-3 and TRBJ2-5, with D possibly called TRBD1 or TRBD2 (5 bases each). Per germline, CDR1 SGHNT and CDR2 YENEEA. The CDR3 contains 16 residues. Trimming pared 0 bases from V and 1 base from J, leaving 12 bases between. The CDR3 sequence is CASSLEGWGIQETQYF. The CDR3 DNA follows: TGTGCCAGCAGCTTAGAAGGGTGGGGGATCCAAGAGACCCAGTACTTC.

This clone has a handful of counts. In nucleotides, the CDR3 is TGTGCCAGTAGCAGACCCACGAGCTCCTATAATTCACCCCTCCACTTT. Translation gives CASSRPTSSYNSPLHF. The chain links TRBV19 to TRBJ1-6; no clear D gene. With 6 bases removed from V and 0 bases from J, the gap between germline ends came to 12 bases. CDR1 LNHDA and CDR2 SQIVND come from the germline V gene (reference sequence). The CDR3 runs 16 residues. The complete variable domain, with remaining parts taken from reference TRBV19 and TRBJ1-6, reads DGGITQSPKYLFRKEGQNVTLSCEQNLNHDAMYWYRQDPGQGLRLIYYSQIVNDFQKGDIAEGYSVSREKKESFPLTVTSAQKNPTAFYLCASSRPTSSYNSPLHFGNGTRLTVT.

The chain links TRBV4-3 to TRBJ2-2; no clear D gene. The CDR3 runs 15 residues. Germline V lookup: CDR1 LGHNA, CDR2 YSLEER. V lost 5 bases to trimming and J lost 5 bases, with 15 bases between them. CDR3 DNA sequence: TGCGCCAGCAGCGAGTCGGCCAGATCGACCGGGGAGCTGTTTTTT. It translates to CASSESARSTGELFF.